The clone carrying this TCR beta chain showed up just once. This sample is drawn from a study of long-term antiretroviral therapy in people with HIV. The CDR3 runs to 16 residues. The V gene's germline CDR1 is SGHDT and CDR2 YYEEEE. V gave up 4 bases and J gave up 4 bases; unmatched junction bases: 12. Sequencing relied on immunoSEQ assay v3.0, run at survey level. TCRdb's table, derived via immunoSEQ multiplex PCR, lists solely in-frame clones and lacks some. The sample includes tens of thousands of clones, roughly 80% of them seen just once. Before they underwent DNA extraction, samples held roughly 0.9-10 million cryopreserved PBMC.

The material was unsorted PBMCs, obtained 0.2 years after starting antiretroviral therapy. The TCR comes from a woman aged 25 to 39 with HIV. The chain carries TRBV5-6 and TRBJ1-1; 8 nucleotides match TRBD1. CDR3 sequence reads: CASSHRQFTGGTEAFF. CDR3 in DNA: TGTGCCAGCAGCCACAGGCAGTTTACAGGGGGCACTGAAGCTTTCTTT.